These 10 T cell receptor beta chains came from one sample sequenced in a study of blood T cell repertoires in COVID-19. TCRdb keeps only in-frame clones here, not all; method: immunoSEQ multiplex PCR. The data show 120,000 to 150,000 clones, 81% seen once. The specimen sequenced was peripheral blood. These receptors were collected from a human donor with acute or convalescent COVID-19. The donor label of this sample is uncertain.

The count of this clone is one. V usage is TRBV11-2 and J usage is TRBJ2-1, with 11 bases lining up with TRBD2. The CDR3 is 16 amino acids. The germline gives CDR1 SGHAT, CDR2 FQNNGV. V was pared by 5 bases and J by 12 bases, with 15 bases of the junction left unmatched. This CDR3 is CASSAPKTSGEKVQFF. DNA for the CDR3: TGTGCCAGCAGCGCCCCCAAGACTAGCGGGGAAAAGGTGCAGTTCTTC.

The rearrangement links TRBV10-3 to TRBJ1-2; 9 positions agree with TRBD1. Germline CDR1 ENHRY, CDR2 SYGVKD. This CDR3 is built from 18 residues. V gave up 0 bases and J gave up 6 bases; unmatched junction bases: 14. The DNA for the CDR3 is TGTGCCATCAGTGAGTCGACAGGGGGGGCCCCGAGGGAGGATGGCTACACCTTC. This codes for CAISESTGGAPREDGYTF.

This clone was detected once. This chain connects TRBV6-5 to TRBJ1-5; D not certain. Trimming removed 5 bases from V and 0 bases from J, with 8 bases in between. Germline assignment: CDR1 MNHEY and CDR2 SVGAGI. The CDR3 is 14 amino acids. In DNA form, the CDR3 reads TGTGCCAGCAGTACATCGTATAGCAATCAGCCCCAGCATTTT. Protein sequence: CASSTSYSNQPQHF.

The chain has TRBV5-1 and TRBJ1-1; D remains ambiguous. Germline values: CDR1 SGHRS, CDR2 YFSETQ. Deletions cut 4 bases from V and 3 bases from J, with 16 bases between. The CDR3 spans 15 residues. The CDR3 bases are TGCGCCAGCAGCCCGATCAACTTTTTGGACACTGAAGCTTTCTTT. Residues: CASSPINFLDTEAFF.

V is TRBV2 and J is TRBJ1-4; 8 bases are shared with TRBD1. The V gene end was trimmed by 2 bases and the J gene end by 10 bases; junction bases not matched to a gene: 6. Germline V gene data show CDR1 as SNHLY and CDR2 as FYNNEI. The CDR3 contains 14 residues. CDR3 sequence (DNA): TGTGCCAGCAGTGAACAGGGGGCAGGAGGAAAACTGTTTTTT. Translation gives CASSEQGAGGKLFF. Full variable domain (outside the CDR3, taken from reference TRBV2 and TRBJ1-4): EPEVTQTPSHQVTQMGQEVILRCVPISNHLYFYWYRQILGQKVEFLVSFYNNEISEKSEIFDDQFSVERPDGSNFTLKIRSTKLEDSAMYFCASSEQGAGGKLFFGSGTQLSVL.

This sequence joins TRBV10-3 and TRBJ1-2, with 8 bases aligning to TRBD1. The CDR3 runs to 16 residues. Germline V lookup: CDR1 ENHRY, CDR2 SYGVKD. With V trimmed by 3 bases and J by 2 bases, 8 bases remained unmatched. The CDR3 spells CAISDLDRGLNYGYTF. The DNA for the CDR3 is TGTGCCATCAGTGACCTTGACAGGGGCCTAAACTATGGCTACACCTTC.

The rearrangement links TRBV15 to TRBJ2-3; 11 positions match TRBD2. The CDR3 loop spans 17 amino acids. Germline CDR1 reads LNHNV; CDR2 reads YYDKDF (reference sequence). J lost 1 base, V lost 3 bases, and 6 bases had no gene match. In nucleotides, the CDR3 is TGTGCCACCAGCAGGGACGCTAGCGGGGGGCGCACAGATACGCAGTATTTT. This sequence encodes CATSRDASGGRTDTQYF.

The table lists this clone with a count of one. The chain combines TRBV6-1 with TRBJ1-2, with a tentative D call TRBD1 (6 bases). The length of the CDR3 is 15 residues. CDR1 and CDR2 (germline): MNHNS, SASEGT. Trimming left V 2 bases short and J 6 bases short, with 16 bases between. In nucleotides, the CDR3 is TGTGCCAGCAGTGAAAGGGGGTGGGGGGGGGATGGCTACACCTTC. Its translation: CASSERGWGGDGYTF.

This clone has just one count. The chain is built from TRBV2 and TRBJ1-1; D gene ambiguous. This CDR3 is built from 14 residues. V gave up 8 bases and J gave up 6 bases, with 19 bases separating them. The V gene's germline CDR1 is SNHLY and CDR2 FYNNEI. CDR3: CASSTASRRAEAFF. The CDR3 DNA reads TGTGCCAGCTCCACGGCGAGTCGGCGGGCTGAAGCTTTCTTT.

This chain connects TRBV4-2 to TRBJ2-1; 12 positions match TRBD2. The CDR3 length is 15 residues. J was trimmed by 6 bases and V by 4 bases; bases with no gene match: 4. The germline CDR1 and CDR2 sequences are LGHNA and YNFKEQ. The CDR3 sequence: CASSPGTSGSNEQFF. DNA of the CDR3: TGTGCCAGCAGCCCCGGGACTAGCGGGTCCAATGAGCAGTTCTTC.